This is a list of T cell receptor beta chains from one sample in a study of blood T cell repertoires in COVID-19. Assay used: immunoSEQ multiplex PCR; TCRdb lists only in-frame clones, some missing. The sample carries about 340,000 clones, 92% recorded once. The sequenced sample was PBMCs or T cells enriched from blood (not recorded which). These receptors originate from a woman aged 25 to 45 who had recovered from COVID-19. CDR3s include the opening cysteine and the closing phenylalanine or tryptophan. Fields, in order: J gene, D gene, clone size, V gene, CDR3 DNA, CDR3 protein. D genes are given only for firm matches. Part of the rows lack a size; the others show once, few, many or a class for expanded clones.

TRBJ1-2,TRBD1,.,TRBV5-4,TGTGCCAGCAGCTTGAGGGACAGACGTGTCGGCTACACCTTC,CASSLRDRRVGYTF
TRBJ2-7,.,once,TRBV12-3/TRBV12-4,TGTGCCAGCAGTTCCGGAAGGGGCGAGCAGTACTTC,CASSSGRGEQYF
TRBJ1-2,.,.,TRBV28,TGTGCCAGCAGTTTCCGAGGGAGGCCAGGCTATGGCTACACCTTC,CASSFRGRPGYGYTF
TRBJ1-3,.,once,TRBV4-2,TGTGCCAGCAGCCAAGAGGCGACAGCGTCTGGAAACACCATATATTTT,CASSQEATASGNTIYF
TRBJ2-1,TRBD1,once,TRBV25-1,TGTGCCAGCAGTGAATCGGACAGGGGGCTCAATGAGCAGTTCTTC,CASSESDRGLNEQFF
TRBJ1-2,TRBD1,.,TRBV7-2,TGTGCCAGCAGCCCCCGGGACAGGGGTGTGAGCTACACCTTC,CASSPRDRGVSYTF
TRBJ1-5,.,.,TRBV28,TGTGCCAGCAGTTCACGGGTAAATCAGCCCCAGCATTTT,CASSSRVNQPQHF
TRBJ2-5,.,.,TRBV25-1,TGTGCCAGCAGTCCCGACAACCAAGAGACCCAGTACTTC,CASSPDNQETQYF
TRBJ2-7,TRBD1,.,TRBV7-2,TGTGCCAGCAGCTTGGGCAGGGGGCTTTCCTACGAGCAGTACTTC,CASSLGRGLSYEQYF
TRBJ1-1,.,once,TRBV5-1,TGCGCCAGCAGCTCGGGACAGAACACTGAAGCTTTCTTT,CASSSGQNTEAFF
TRBJ2-1,TRBD1,.,TRBV9,TGTGCCAGCAGCGTAGGGACAGGGGAGCAGTTCTTC,CASSVGTGEQFF
TRBJ2-7,.,.,TRBV7-9,TGTGCCAGCAGCCCCCCCTGGACAGCGTACGAGCAGTACTTC,CASSPPWTAYEQYF
TRBJ2-2,TRBD1,.,TRBV7-3,TGTGCCAGCAGCGCGGACAGGGGACTAAGCACCGGGGAGCTGTTTTTT,CASSADRGLSTGELFF
TRBJ2-7,TRBD1,.,TRBV28,TGTGCCAGCAGTTTGGGGGGGACAGGGCTCCACGAGCAGTACTTC,CASSLGGTGLHEQYF